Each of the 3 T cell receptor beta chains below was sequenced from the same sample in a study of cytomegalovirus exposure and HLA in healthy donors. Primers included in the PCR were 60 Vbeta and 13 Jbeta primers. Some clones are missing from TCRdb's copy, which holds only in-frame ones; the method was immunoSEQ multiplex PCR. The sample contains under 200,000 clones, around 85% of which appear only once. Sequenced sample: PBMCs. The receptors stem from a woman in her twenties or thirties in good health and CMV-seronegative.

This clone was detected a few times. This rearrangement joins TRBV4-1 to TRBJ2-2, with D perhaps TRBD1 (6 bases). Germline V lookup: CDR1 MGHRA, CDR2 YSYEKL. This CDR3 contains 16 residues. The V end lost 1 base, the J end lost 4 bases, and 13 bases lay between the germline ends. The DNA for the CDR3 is TGCGCCAGCAGCCAAGTAGGAACAGGGTTCACCGGGGAGCTGTTTTTT. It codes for CASSQVGTGFTGELFF.

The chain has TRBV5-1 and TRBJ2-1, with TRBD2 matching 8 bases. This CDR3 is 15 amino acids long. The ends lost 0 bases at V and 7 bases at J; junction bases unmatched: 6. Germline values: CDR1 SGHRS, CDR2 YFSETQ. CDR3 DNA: TGCGCCAGCAGCTTGGCAGCGGGAGCGATGAATGAGCAGTTCTTC. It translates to CASSLAAGAMNEQFF.

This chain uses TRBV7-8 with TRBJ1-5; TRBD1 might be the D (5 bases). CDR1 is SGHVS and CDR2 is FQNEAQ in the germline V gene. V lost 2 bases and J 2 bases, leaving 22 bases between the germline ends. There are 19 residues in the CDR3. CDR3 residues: CASSLFDQLGQVGNQPQHF. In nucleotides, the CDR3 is TGTGCCAGCAGCTTATTTGATCAATTAGGACAAGTCGGCAATCAGCCCCAGCATTTT.